The source of this TCR beta chain is a study of T cells in Graves' hyperthyroidism and ophthalmopathy. Amplification of TCR beta CDR3 regions used RNA as the template. The TCR CDR3 first-round RT-PCR relied on the HTBI primer set. TCRdb passed the multiplex PCR reads through MiXCR, listing each CDR3 protein once. This table holds roughly 150,000 distinct CDR3 sequences, about a tenth found once. Input material: blood. This TCR came from a woman in her late teens or twenties with Graves' hyperthyroidism that later progressed to Graves' ophthalmopathy.

DNA for the CDR3: TGTGCCAGCAGCTTATGGACAGGAGAGGACACTGAAGCTTTCTTT. It specifies CASSLWTGEDTEAFF. The V gene is TRBV9, the J gene TRBJ1-1; TRBD1 agrees at 7 bases. The germline V gene encodes CDR1 SGDLS and CDR2 YYNGEE. This CDR3 spans 15 amino acids. V gave up 4 bases and J gave up 3 bases; unmatched junction bases: 9.